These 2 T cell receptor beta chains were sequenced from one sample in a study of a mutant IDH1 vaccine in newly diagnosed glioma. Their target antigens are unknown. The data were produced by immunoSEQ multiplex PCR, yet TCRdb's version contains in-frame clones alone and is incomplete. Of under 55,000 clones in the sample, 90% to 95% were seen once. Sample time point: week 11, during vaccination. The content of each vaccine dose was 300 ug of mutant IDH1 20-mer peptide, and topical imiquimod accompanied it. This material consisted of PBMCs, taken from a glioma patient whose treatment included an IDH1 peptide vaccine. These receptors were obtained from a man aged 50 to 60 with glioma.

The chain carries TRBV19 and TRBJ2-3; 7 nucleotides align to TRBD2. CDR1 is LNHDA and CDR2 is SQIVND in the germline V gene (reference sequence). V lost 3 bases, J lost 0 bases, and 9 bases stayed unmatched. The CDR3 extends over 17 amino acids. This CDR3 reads CASSIRGGRGSTDTQYF. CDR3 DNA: TGTGCCAGTAGTATCCGTGGTGGGCGGGGGAGCACAGATACGCAGTATTTT.

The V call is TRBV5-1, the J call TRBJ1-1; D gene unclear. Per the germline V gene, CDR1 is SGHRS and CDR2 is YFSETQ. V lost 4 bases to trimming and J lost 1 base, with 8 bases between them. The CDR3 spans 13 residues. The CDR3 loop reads CASSNPPNTEAFF. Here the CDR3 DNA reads TGCGCCAGCAGCAATCCGCCGAACACTGAAGCTTTCTTT.